Included here is one T cell receptor (beta chain) sequence, with context. Only a few counts were recorded for this clonotype. Its antigen is unknown. No per-base quality is available; no much larger clone lies one base away. V and J are truncated by 5 bases and 2 bases respectively, leaving an intervening sequence of 14 bases. Spanning cysteine to phenylalanine, the CDR3 consists of 15 amino acids. This entry keeps only the CDR3 DNA: 45 bases, framed from base 1. This entry comes from a study of T-cell reconstitution after alpha-beta-depleted transplantation in children (TCRdb year 2016). Turning to the overall study: The study quantitatively tracked T-cell immune reconstitution after TCRalphabeta/CD19-depleted allogeneic hematopoietic cell transplantation in children using TCR repertoire profiling.

Libraries came from PCR. Sequenced using an Illumina HiSeq 2500. Molecular barcoding was employed in the preparation of TCR libraries, with unique molecular identifiers being used to normalize TCRbeta repertoire quantification. Through fastp at Q25 and MiXCR, TCRdb rebuilt clones from the public reads, retaining in-frame beta chains. Records with the same CDR3 protein are collapsed into one entry carrying the most frequent genes and DNA. The sample contains 450,000 to 500,000 distinct CDR3 sequences, roughly an eighth of them found a single time. The top ten clones comprise about 5.4% of the sample. The starting material was PBMCs from the stem cell graft donor, obtained from the stem cell graft. Recombination linked TRBV12-3 or TRBV12-4 to TRBJ2-3, and TRBD1 may be the D gene, going by 6 matching bases. The source of this sequence is a human donor who donated a stem cell graft to a child with combined immunodeficiency. DNA sequence: TGTGCCAGCAGTGATCCGGGACAAAACACAGATACGCAGTATTTT. Its protein reads: CASSDPGQNTDTQYF.